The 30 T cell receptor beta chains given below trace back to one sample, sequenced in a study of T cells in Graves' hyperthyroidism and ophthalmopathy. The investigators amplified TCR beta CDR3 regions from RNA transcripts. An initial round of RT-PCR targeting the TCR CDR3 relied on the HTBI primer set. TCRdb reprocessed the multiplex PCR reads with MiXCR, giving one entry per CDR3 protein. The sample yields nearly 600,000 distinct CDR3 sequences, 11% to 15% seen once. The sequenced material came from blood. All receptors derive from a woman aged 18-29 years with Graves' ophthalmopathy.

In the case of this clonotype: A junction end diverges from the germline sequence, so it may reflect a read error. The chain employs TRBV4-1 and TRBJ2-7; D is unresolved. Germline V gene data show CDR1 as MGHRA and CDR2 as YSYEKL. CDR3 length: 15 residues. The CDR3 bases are TGCGCCAGCAGCCAAGAGGCCTCAGATTCCTGCGAGCAGTACTTC. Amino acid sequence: CASSQEASDSCEQYF.

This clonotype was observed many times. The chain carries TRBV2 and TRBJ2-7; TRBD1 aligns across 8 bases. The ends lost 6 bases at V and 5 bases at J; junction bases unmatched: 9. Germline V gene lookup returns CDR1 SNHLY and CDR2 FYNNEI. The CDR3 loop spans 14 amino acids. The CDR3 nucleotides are TGTGCCAGCAGCTACCGGGACAGGCTGGACGAGCAGTACTTC. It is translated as CASSYRDRLDEQYF.

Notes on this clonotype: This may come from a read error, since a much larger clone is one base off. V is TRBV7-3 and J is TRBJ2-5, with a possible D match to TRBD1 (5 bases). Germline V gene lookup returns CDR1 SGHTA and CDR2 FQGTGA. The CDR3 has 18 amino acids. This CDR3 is CSSSLKPLLDTEEETQYF. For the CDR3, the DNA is TGTTCCAGCAGCTTAAAACCCCTCCTGGACACGGAAGAAGAGACCCAGTACTTC.

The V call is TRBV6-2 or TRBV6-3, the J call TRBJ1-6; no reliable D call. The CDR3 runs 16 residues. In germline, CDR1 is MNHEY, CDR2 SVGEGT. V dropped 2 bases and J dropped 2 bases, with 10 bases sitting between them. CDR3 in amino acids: CASSYPARPYNSPLHF. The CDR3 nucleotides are TGTGCCAGCAGTTACCCGGCCAGGCCCTATAATTCACCCCTCCACTTT.

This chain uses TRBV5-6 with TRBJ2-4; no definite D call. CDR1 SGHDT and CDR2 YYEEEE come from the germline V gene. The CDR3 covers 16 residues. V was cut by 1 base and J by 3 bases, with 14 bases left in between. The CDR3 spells CASSLLGGLGKNIQYF. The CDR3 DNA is TGTGCCAGCAGCTTGTTGGGCGGCCTCGGCAAAAACATTCAGTACTTC.

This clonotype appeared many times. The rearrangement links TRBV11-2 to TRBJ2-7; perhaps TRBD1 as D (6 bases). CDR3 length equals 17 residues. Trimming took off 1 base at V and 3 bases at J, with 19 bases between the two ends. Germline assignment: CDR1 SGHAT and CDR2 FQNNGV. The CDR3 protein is CASSLATSGPRGYEQYF. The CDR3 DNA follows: TGTGCCAGCAGCTTAGCGACATCGGGCCCCAGGGGCTACGAGCAGTACTTC.

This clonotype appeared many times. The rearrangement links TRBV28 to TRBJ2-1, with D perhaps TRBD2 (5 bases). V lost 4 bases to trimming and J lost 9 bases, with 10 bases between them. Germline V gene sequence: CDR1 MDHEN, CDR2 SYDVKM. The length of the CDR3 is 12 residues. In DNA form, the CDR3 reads TGTGCCAGCAGTTACCCCCGGGGTGAGCAGTTCTTC. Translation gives CASSYPRGEQFF. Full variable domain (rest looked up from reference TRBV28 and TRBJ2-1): DVKVTQSSRYLVKRTGEKVFLECVQDMDHENMFWYRQDPGLGLRLIYFSYDVKMKEKGDIPEGYSVSREKKERFSLILESASTNQTSMYLCASSYPRGEQFFGPGTRLTVL.

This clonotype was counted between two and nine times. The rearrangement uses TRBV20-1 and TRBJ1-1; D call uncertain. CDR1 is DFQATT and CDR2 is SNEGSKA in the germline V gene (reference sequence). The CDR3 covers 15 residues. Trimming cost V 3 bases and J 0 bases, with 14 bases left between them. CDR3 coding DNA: TGCAGTGCTAGTACCGGACTAGGAGTGAACACTGAAGCTTTCTTT. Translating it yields CSASTGLGVNTEAFF.

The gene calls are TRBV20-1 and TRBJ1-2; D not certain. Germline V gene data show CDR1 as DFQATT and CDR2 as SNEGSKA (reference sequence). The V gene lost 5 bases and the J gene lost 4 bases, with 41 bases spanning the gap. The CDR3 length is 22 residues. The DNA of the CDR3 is TGCAGTGCTCCACCCCCGTGGGCGAGCATCCCTAGGACCAACGAGCATCCCTATGGCTACACCTTC. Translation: CSAPPPWASIPRTNEHPYGYTF.

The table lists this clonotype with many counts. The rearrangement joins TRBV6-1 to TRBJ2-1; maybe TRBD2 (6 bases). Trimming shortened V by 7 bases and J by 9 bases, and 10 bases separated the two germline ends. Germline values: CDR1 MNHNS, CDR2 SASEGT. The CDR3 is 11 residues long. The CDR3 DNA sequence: TGTGCCAGCACCCTGGGGGGTGAGCAGTTCTTC. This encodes CASTLGGEQFF.

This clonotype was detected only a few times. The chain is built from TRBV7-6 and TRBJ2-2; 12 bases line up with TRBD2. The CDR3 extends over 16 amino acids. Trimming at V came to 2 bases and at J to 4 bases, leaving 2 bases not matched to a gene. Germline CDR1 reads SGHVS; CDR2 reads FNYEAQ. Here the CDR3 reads CASSLRGLAGTGELFF. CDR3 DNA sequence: TGTGCCAGCAGCTTAAGGGGACTAGCGGGCACCGGGGAGCTGTTTTTT. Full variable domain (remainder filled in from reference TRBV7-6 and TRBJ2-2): GAGVSQSPRYKVTKRGQDVALRCDPISGHVSLYWYRQALGQGPEFLTYFNYEAQQDKSGLPNDRFSAERPEGSISTLTIQRTEQRDSAMYRCASSLRGLAGTGELFFGEGSRLTVL.

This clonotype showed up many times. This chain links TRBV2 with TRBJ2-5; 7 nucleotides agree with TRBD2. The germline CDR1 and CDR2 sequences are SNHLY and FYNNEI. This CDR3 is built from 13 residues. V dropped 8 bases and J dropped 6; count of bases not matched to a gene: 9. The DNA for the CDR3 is TGTGCCAGCGGGATAGCGGGCTTCCAGACCCAGTACTTC. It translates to CASGIAGFQTQYF. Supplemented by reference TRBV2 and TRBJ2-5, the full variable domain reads EPEVTQTPSHQVTQMGQEVILRCVPISNHLYFYWYRQILGQKVEFLVSFYNNEISEKSEIFDDQFSVERPDGSNFTLKIRSTKLEDSAMYFCASGIAGFQTQYFGPGTRLLVL.

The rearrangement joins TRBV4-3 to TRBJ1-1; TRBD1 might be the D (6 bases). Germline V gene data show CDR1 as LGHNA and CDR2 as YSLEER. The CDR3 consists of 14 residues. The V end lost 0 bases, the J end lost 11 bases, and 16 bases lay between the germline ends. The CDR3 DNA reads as TGCGCCAGCAGCCAAGAAAGGGGGGTTGGACGGGCTTTCTTT. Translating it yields CASSQERGVGRAFF.

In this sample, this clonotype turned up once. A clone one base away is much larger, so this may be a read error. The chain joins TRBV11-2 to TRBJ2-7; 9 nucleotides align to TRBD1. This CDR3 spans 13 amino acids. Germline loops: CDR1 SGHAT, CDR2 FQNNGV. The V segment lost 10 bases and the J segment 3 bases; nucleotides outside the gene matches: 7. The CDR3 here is CAIGTGTSYEQYF. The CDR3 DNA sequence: TGTGCCATTGGGACAGGGACAAGCTACGAGCAGTACTTC.

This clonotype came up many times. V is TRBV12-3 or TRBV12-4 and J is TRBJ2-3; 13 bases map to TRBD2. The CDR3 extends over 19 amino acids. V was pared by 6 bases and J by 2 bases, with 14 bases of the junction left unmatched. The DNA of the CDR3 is TGTGCCAGCAGGCCGGGACTAGCGGGAATGGGGGCGGCCACAGATACGCAGTATTTT. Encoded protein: CASRPGLAGMGAATDTQYF.

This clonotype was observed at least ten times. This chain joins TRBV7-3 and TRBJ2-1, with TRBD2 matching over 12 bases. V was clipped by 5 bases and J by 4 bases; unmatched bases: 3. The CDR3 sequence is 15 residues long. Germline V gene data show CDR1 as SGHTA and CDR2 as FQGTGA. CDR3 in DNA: TGTGCCAGCAGCCAGGGACTAGCGGGTTACAATGAGCAGTTCTTC. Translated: CASSQGLAGYNEQFF.

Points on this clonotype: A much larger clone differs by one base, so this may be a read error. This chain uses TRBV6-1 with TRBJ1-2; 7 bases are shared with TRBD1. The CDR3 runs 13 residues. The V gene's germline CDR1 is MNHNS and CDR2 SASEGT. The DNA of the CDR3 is TGTGCCAGCAGTCGGGACAGCATCTTTGGCTGCACCTTC. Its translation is CASSRDSIFGCTF.

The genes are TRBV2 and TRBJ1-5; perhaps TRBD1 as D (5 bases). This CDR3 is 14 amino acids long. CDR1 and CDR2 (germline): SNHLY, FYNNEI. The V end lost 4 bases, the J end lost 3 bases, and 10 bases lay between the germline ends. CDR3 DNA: TGTGCCAGCAGTGTTGGACACACCAATCAGCCCCAGCATTTT. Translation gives CASSVGHTNQPQHF.

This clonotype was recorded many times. The CDR3 loop is CAWSVKLAGGYEQYF. The CDR3 DNA reads TGTGCCTGGAGTGTAAAGTTAGCGGGAGGGTACGAGCAGTACTTC. This chain connects TRBV30 to TRBJ2-7; 11 bases map to TRBD2. Unmatched junction bases numbered 5, after V lost 0 bases and J lost 4 bases. Germline V gene lookup returns CDR1 GTSNPN and CDR2 SVGIG (reference sequence). The length of the CDR3 is 15 residues.

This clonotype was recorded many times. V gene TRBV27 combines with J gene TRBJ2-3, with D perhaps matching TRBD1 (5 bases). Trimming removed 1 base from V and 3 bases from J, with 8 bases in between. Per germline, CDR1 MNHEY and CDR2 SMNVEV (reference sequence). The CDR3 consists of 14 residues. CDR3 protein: CASSLWGRTDTQYF. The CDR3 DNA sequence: TGTGCCAGCAGTTTATGGGGCCGTACAGATACGCAGTATTTT.

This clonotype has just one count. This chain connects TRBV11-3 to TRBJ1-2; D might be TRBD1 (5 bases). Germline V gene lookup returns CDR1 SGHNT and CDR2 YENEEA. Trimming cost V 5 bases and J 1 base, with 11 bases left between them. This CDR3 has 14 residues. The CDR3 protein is CASSARQFNYGYTF. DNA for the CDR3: TGTGCCAGCAGCGCCCGACAGTTTAACTATGGCTACACCTTC.

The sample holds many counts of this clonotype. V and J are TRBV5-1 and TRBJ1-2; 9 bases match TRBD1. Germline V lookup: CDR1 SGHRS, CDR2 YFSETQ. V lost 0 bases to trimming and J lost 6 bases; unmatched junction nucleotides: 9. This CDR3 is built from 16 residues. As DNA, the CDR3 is TGCGCCAGCAGCTTGGACGGGACAGGGAGTCTAAATGGCTACACCTTC. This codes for CASSLDGTGSLNGYTF.

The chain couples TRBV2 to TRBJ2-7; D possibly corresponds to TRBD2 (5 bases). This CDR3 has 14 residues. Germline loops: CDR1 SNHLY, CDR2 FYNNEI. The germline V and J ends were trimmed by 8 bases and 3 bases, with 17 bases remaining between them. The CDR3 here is CASYRIGGGYEQYF. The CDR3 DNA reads TGTGCCAGCTACCGGATAGGAGGAGGCTACGAGCAGTACTTC.

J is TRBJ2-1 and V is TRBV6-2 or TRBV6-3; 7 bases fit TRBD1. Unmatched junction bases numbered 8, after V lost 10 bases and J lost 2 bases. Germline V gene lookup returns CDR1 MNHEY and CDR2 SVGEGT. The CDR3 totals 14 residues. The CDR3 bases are TGTGCCACCTTAACAGGGGCTACCTACAATGAGCAGTTCTTC. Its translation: CATLTGATYNEQFF.

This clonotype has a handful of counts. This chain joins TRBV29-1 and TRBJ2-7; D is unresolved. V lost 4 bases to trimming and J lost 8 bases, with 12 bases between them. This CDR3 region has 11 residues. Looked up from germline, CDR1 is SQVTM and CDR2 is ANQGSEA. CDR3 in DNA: TGCAGCGTTGGTGGGCCTTACAAGCAGTACTTC. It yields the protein CSVGGPYKQYF.

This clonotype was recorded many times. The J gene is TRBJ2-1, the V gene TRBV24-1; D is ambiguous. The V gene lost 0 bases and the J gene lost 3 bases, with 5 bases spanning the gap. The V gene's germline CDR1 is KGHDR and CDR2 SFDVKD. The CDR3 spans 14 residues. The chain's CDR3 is CATSDLVGYNEQFF. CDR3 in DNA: TGTGCCACCAGTGATTTGGTGGGCTACAATGAGCAGTTCTTC.

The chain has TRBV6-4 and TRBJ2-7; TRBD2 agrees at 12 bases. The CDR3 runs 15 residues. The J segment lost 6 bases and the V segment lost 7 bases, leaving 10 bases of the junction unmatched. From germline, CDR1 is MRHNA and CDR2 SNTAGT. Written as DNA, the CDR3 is TGTGCCAGCATTCCGCCGGCACTAGCGGGAGGCGAGCAGTACTTC. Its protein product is CASIPPALAGGEQYF.

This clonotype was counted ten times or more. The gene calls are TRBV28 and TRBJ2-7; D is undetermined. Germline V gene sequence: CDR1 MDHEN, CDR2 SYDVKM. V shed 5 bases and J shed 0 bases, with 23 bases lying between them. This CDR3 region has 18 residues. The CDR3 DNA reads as TGTGCCAGCAGTATTTGGATGGGGATAAGAAGGAGCTCCTACGAGCAGTACTTC. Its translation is CASSIWMGIRRSSYEQYF. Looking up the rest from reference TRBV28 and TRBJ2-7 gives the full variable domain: DVKVTQSSRYLVKRTGEKVFLECVQDMDHENMFWYRQDPGLGLRLIYFSYDVKMKEKGDIPEGYSVSREKKERFSLILESASTNQTSMYLCASSIWMGIRRSSYEQYFGPGTRLTVT.

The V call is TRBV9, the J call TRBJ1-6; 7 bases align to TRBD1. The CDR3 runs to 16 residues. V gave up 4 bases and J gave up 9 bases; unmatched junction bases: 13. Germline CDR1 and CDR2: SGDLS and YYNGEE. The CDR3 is CASSPGGAAGGSPLHF. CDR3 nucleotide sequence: TGTGCCAGCAGCCCAGGAGGGGCGGCAGGGGGTTCACCCCTCCACTTT.

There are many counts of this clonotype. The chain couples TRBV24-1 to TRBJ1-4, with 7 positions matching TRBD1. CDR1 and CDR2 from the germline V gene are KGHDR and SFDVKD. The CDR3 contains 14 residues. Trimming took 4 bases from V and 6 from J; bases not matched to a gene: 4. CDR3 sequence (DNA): TGTGCCACCAGTGACCGCGGGACAGATGAAAAACTGTTTTTT. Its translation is CATSDRGTDEKLFF.